The 20 T cell receptor beta chains listed next were all sequenced from one sample in a study of OX40 agonist ivuxolimab in advanced cancers. Only in-frame clones appear in the TCRdb table, and some are missing; sequencing was by immunoSEQ multiplex PCR. The table records 30,000 to 40,000 clones, roughly nine tenths of them present only once. The sequenced sample was CD4+ or CD8+ T cells sorted from blood, obtained in a trial of the OX40 agonist ivuxolimab. These receptors were taken from an adult with an advanced solid tumor such as melanoma, head and neck, liver or kidney cancer.

The V gene is TRBV18, the J gene TRBJ2-5; tentatively, D is TRBD2 (6 bases). Germline V CDR1 and CDR2: KGHSH, LQKENI. The V and J ends lost 3 bases and 0 bases respectively, with 11 bases between them. The CDR3 extends over 15 amino acids. The CDR3 protein is CASSPPGVYQETQYF. For the CDR3, the DNA is TGTGCCAGCTCACCCCCGGGGGTGTACCAAGAGACCCAGTACTTC.

The CDR3 sequence: CATTPAENTEAFF. The CDR3 DNA reads TGTGCCACTACTCCGGCCGAGAACACTGAAGCTTTCTTT. The rearrangement joins TRBV10-3 to TRBJ1-1, with D unresolved. The CDR3 length is 13 residues. V lost 10 bases and J 1 base, leaving 13 bases between the germline ends. CDR1 is ENHRY and CDR2 is SYGVKD in the germline V gene.

This clone showed up just once. The chain uses TRBV10-3 and TRBJ2-1; TRBD2 aligns across 9 bases. Germline V gene sequence: CDR1 ENHRY, CDR2 SYGVKD. V lost 11 bases to trimming and J lost 4 bases; unmatched junction nucleotides: 6. This CDR3 comprises 13 residues. The CDR3 region is CAHGTSGYNEQFF. The CDR3 DNA is TGTGCCCACGGAACTAGCGGGTACAATGAGCAGTTCTTC.

The V and J genes are TRBV19 and TRBJ2-7; 9 bases agree with TRBD1. The CDR3 has 14 amino acids. Germline assignment: CDR1 LNHDA and CDR2 SQIVND (reference sequence). Trimming cost V 8 bases and J 4 bases; bases outside gene matches: 9. The CDR3 loop is CASLNGGQGYEQYF. The CDR3 DNA sequence: TGTGCCAGTCTCAACGGGGGACAGGGTTACGAGCAGTACTTC.

V and J are TRBV9 and TRBJ2-5; 13 bases fit TRBD2. After removal of 0 bases from V and 5 bases from J, the junction contained 4 bases not matched to a gene. From germline, CDR1 is SGDLS and CDR2 YYNGEE. The CDR3 loop spans 16 amino acids. CDR3 sequence reads: CASSVAGLAGMETQYF. The CDR3 DNA is TGTGCCAGCAGCGTAGCGGGACTAGCGGGAATGGAGACCCAGTACTTC.

Only one count was recorded for this clone. The chain joins TRBV11-2 to TRBJ2-5; D gene ambiguous. The CDR3 has 14 residues. Germline V gene data show CDR1 as SGHAT and CDR2 as FQNNGV. The V and J ends lost 1 base and 1 base respectively, with 7 bases between them. CDR3 nucleotides: TGTGCCAGCAGCTTAGGGGCCAGCCAAGAGACCCAGTACTTC. As protein: CASSLGASQETQYF.

This chain connects TRBV7-9 to TRBJ2-5; 9 nucleotides match TRBD1. The CDR3 loop spans 15 amino acids. V gave up 5 bases and J gave up 5 bases; unmatched junction bases: 9. The germline CDR1 and CDR2 sequences are SEHNR and FQNEAQ (reference sequence). The CDR3 DNA sequence: TGTGCCAGCAGCACCCTCACAGGGGGCGGCGAGACCCAGTACTTC. It specifies CASSTLTGGGETQYF.

This chain joins TRBV5-4 and TRBJ2-1; 13 nucleotides agree with TRBD2. V was pared by 7 bases and J by 0 bases, with 4 bases of the junction left unmatched. The CDR3 is made up of 16 amino acids. Germline assignment: CDR1 SGHNT and CDR2 YYREEE (reference sequence). CDR3 sequence reads: CASGLAGAISYNEQFF. As DNA, the CDR3 is TGTGCCAGCGGACTAGCGGGAGCCATCTCCTACAATGAGCAGTTCTTC.

This chain uses TRBV7-9 with TRBJ1-1; D gene unclear. Germline CDR1 reads SEHNR; CDR2 reads FQNEAQ (reference sequence). V shed 5 bases and J shed 1 base, with 17 bases lying between them. This CDR3 spans 16 amino acids. CDR3 nucleotides: TGTGCCAGCAGCAATATCGACCTGGGGTCGAACACTGAAGCTTTCTTT. It codes for CASSNIDLGSNTEAFF. The full variable domain, its missing parts supplied by reference TRBV7-9 and TRBJ1-1, is DTGVSQNPRHKITKRGQNVTFRCDPISEHNRLYWYRQTLGQGPEFLTYFQNEAQLEKSRLLSDRFSAERPKGSFSTLEIQRTEQGDSAMYLCASSNIDLGSNTEAFFGQGTRLTVV.

The rearrangement links TRBV7-8 to TRBJ2-7, with TRBD1 matching 7 bases. The CDR3 is 16 amino acids. Germline V gene lookup returns CDR1 SGHVS and CDR2 FQNEAQ. V lost 0 bases and J lost 1; bases outside the gene matches: 6. CDR3 nucleotides: TGTGCCAGCAGCTTAGCGTCTACAGGGGAGTCCTACGAGCAGTACTTC. This gives the protein CASSLASTGESYEQYF. Filled out from reference TRBV7-8 and TRBJ2-7, the complete variable domain reads GAGVSQSPRYKVAKRGQDVALRCDPISGHVSLFWYQQALGQGPEFLTYFQNEAQLDKSGLPSDRFFAERPEGSVSTLKIQRTQQEDSAVYLCASSLASTGESYEQYFGPGTRLTVT.

This clone appeared once. The chain joins TRBV30 to TRBJ2-5; D not certain. Germline loops: CDR1 GTSNPN, CDR2 SVGIG (reference sequence). CDR3 length: 11 amino acids. Trimming shortened V by 2 bases and J by 13 bases, and 14 bases separated the two germline ends. This CDR3 reads CAWSKGPQWYF. The CDR3 nucleotides are TGTGCCTGGAGTAAAGGCCCCCAATGGTACTTC.

The V gene is TRBV7-9, the J gene TRBJ2-7, with 10 nucleotides matching TRBD2. CDR1 and CDR2 from the germline V gene are SEHNR and FQNEAQ (reference sequence). The CDR3 extends over 16 amino acids. V shed 1 base, J shed 7 bases, and the junction held 10 bases outside the gene matches. For the CDR3, the DNA is TGTGCCAGCAGCTTAGGACTAGCGGGTCCCCAGTGGGAGCAGTACTTC. This encodes CASSLGLAGPQWEQYF.

The chain joins TRBV4-1 to TRBJ1-2; unclear D gene. Germline V gene sequence: CDR1 MGHRA, CDR2 YSYEKL. Trimming took 1 base from V and 3 from J, leaving 12 bases between them. The CDR3 is 15 amino acids. This chain's CDR3 is CASSQGGYGDYGYTF. The CDR3 DNA reads as TGCGCCAGCAGCCAAGGGGGTTACGGGGACTATGGCTACACCTTC.

This chain connects TRBV15 to TRBJ1-5, with D unresolved. V lost 4 bases and J 2 bases, leaving 6 bases between the germline ends. This CDR3 is 13 amino acids long. The germline V gene encodes CDR1 LNHNV and CDR2 YYDKDF (reference sequence). This CDR3 reads CATSTLGNQPQHF. CDR3 in DNA: TGTGCCACCAGCACTTTGGGCAATCAGCCCCAGCATTTT.

The rearrangement uses TRBV4-1 and TRBJ2-7; TRBD2 might be the D (5 bases). Germline V gene lookup returns CDR1 MGHRA and CDR2 YSYEKL. The ends were cut back, 2 bases at V and 7 bases at J, with 24 bases in the middle. The CDR3 length is 17 residues. The CDR3 is CASSQPLRGQRRREQYF. In DNA form, the CDR3 reads TGCGCCAGCAGCCAACCCCTCCGTGGGCAGCGAAGGAGGGAGCAGTACTTC.

The chain uses TRBV5-1 and TRBJ2-3; 10 positions match TRBD1. V trimming: 5 bases; J trimming: 2 bases; junction bases outside the gene matches: 8. The CDR3 totals 16 residues. Germline loops: CDR1 SGHRS, CDR2 YFSETQ. CDR3 residues: CASRRNRQGATDTQYF. In nucleotides, the CDR3 is TGCGCCAGCAGACGGAATCGACAGGGGGCCACAGATACGCAGTATTTT.

V is TRBV18 and J is TRBJ2-1, with 12 bases identical to TRBD2. This CDR3 spans 16 amino acids. Unmatched junction bases numbered 5, after V lost 4 bases and J lost 4 bases. Looked up from germline, CDR1 is KGHSH and CDR2 is LQKENI. CDR3 amino acids: CASSLGLAGPYNEQFF. The DNA of the CDR3 is TGTGCCAGCTCACTAGGACTAGCGGGACCATACAATGAGCAGTTCTTC. The full variable domain, completed using reference TRBV18 and TRBJ2-1, is NAGVMQNPRHLVRRRGQEARLRCSPMKGHSHVYWYRQLPEEGLKFMVYLQKENIIDESGMPKERFSAEFPKEGPSILRIQQVVRGDSAAYFCASSLGLAGPYNEQFFGPGTRLTVL.

About this clone: The same CDR3 can be traced to other DNA sequences in this sample. The chain combines TRBV7-2 with TRBJ1-5; D ambiguous. Germline V gene data show CDR1 as SGHTA and CDR2 as FQGNSA. V lost 2 bases, J lost 0 bases, and 2 bases lay in between. The CDR3 sequence is 13 residues long. CDR3 sequence (DNA): TGTGCCAGCAGCTTATCTAGCAATCAGCCCCAGCATTTT. It is translated as CASSLSSNQPQHF. Supplemented by reference TRBV7-2 and TRBJ1-5, the full variable domain reads GAGVSQSPSNKVTEKGKDVELRCDPISGHTALYWYRQSLGQGLEFLIYFQGNSAPDKSGLPSDRFSAERTGGSVSTLTIQRTQQEDSAVYLCASSLSSNQPQHFGDGTRLSIL.

This clone was seen a single time. J is TRBJ1-1 and V is TRBV6-1, with 11 bases identical to TRBD1. V lost 6 bases, J lost 5 bases, and 8 bases stayed unmatched. Germline V gene sequence: CDR1 MNHNS, CDR2 SASEGT. The CDR3 is made up of 15 amino acids. The CDR3 is CASRRDRGARTEAFF. The CDR3 bases are TGTGCCAGCAGGCGGGACAGGGGGGCCAGAACTGAAGCTTTCTTT.

The chain carries TRBV28 and TRBJ1-2, with D perhaps matching TRBD1 (5 bases). The CDR3 has 14 amino acids. Germline-derived CDR1 and CDR2 are MDHEN and SYDVKM. Trimming took off 8 bases at V and 1 base at J, with 14 bases between the two ends. CDR3 loop: CASREARDNYGYTF. DNA of the CDR3: TGTGCCAGCCGTGAGGCCAGGGATAACTATGGCTACACCTTC.